The next 9 T cell receptor beta chains were all read from a single sample in a study of T cells in Graves' hyperthyroidism and ophthalmopathy. Amplification targeted TCR beta CDR3 regions from RNA transcripts. Carried out on the TCR CDR3, a first-round RT-PCR used the HTBI primer set. One entry per CDR3 protein results from TCRdb running MiXCR on the multiplex PCR reads. In the table there are 600,000 to 700,000 distinct CDR3 sequences, about 14% of which are singletons. The specimen sequenced was blood. The source is a woman between 35 and 50 years old with Graves' ophthalmopathy.

This clonotype was seen ten or more times. The gene calls are TRBV6-2 or TRBV6-3 and TRBJ1-5, with 7 nucleotides matching TRBD1. CDR3 length: 15 amino acids. The V segment lost 6 bases and the J segment 5 bases; nucleotides outside the gene matches: 10. Germline values: CDR1 MNHEY, CDR2 SVGEGT. As DNA, the CDR3 is TGTGCCAGCAGACATGACAGGGCGTGGGATCAGCCCCAGCATTTT. Translated: CASRHDRAWDQPQHF.

The rearrangement joins TRBV12-3 or TRBV12-4 to TRBJ2-5, with 9 bases matching TRBD2. This CDR3 comprises 15 residues. The trim removed 3 bases at V and 5 bases at J, leaving 7 bases unmatched. This CDR3 is CASSLVGLAAETQYF. The CDR3 bases are TGTGCCAGCAGTTTGGTGGGACTAGCCGCGGAGACCCAGTACTTC.

This clonotype was counted at least ten times. The chain carries TRBV6-5 and TRBJ1-3; D remains ambiguous. Trimming stripped 5 bases from V and 8 bases from J, with 10 bases between. The CDR3 consists of 12 residues. CDR1 and CDR2 (germline): MNHEY, SVGAGI. CDR3 sequence reads: CASSRTGDTIYF. The DNA of the CDR3 is TGTGCCAGCAGTCGCACCGGGGACACCATATATTTT.

This clonotype was picked up many times. This chain connects TRBV7-2 to TRBJ2-5; D is possibly TRBD1 (5 bases). V was pared by 1 base and J by 4 bases, with 13 bases between. From germline, CDR1 is SGHTA and CDR2 FQGNSA. CDR3 size: 15 residues. CDR3 nucleotides: TGTGCCAGCAGCTTAGTGTTGGGGCGCCGAGAGACCCAGTACTTC. Amino acid sequence: CASSLVLGRRETQYF.

Only a few counts were recorded for this clonotype. The rearrangement links TRBV10-3 to TRBJ2-2; 10 bases fit TRBD2. Germline V lookup: CDR1 ENHRY, CDR2 SYGVKD. V was pared by 0 bases and J by 6 bases, with 7 bases of the junction left unmatched. The length of the CDR3 is 17 residues. The CDR3 spells CAISESMSSGSSGELFF. In DNA form, the CDR3 reads TGTGCCATCAGTGAGTCGATGTCTAGCGGGAGTTCCGGGGAGCTGTTTTTT.

This clonotype was found many times. The genes are TRBV12-3 or TRBV12-4 and TRBJ2-7; unclear D gene. Trimming took off 6 bases at V and 1 base at J, with 10 bases between the two ends. The CDR3 is 13 residues long. The chain's CDR3 is CASRPDGSYEQYF. The CDR3 DNA sequence: TGTGCCAGCAGACCGGACGGGTCCTACGAGCAGTACTTC.

This clonotype was detected only a few times. The chain links TRBV5-1 to TRBJ1-5; 10 nucleotides align to TRBD1. J lost 2 bases, V lost 0 bases, and 8 bases had no gene match. The CDR3 length is 18 residues. CDR1 SGHRS and CDR2 YFSETQ come from the germline V gene. The CDR3 bases are TGCGCCAGCAGCTTGGAGGGGACAGGGGTAGGGGGCAATCAGCCCCAGCATTTT. It translates to CASSLEGTGVGGNQPQHF.

The V gene is TRBV30, the J gene TRBJ2-2, with 10 positions matching TRBD2. After removal of 3 bases from V and 5 bases from J, the junction contained 18 bases not matched to a gene. Germline V gene sequence: CDR1 GTSNPN, CDR2 SVGIG (reference sequence). CDR3 length: 19 residues. CDR3 DNA sequence: TGTGCCTGGAGCCCGAAAGGATCTCCTAGCGGGAGTGAAACCGGGGAGCTGTTTTTT. Amino acid sequence: CAWSPKGSPSGSETGELFF. Full variable domain (remainder filled in from reference TRBV30 and TRBJ2-2): SQTIHQWPATLVQPVGSPLSLECTVEGTSNPNLYWYRQAAGRGLQLLFYSVGIGQISSEVPQNLSASRPQDRQFILSSKKLLLSDSGFYLCAWSPKGSPSGSETGELFFGEGSRLTVL.

This clonotype was detected once. V is TRBV6-2 or TRBV6-3 and J is TRBJ2-7, with 15 bases lining up with TRBD2. The CDR3 is 20 residues long. V gave up 5 bases and J gave up 3 bases; unmatched junction bases: 17. Germline lookup yields CDR1 MNHEY and CDR2 SVGEGT. CDR3 nucleotide sequence: TGTGCCAGCAGTCCTGGCACCCCCGGGACTAGCGGGAGGCCTTTCTACGAGCAGTACTTC. Protein: CASSPGTPGTSGRPFYEQYF.